Presented here are 30 T cell receptor beta chains from one specimen sequenced in a study of cytomegalovirus exposure and HLA in healthy donors. PCR used 60 Vbeta primers and 13 Jbeta primers. Only in-frame clones appear in the TCRdb table, and some are missing; sequencing was by immunoSEQ multiplex PCR. The sample carries about 110,000 clones, roughly four fifths recorded once. The sample was PBMCs. These receptors were taken from a man aged 50 to 59 in good health and CMV-seronegative.

This chain uses TRBV13 with TRBJ2-1, with D possibly TRBD1 on 5 matching bases. The CDR3 spans 11 residues. Trimming removed 4 bases from V and 10 bases from J, with 8 bases in between. Germline lookup yields CDR1 PRHDT and CDR2 FYEKMQ (reference sequence). The CDR3 protein is CASSSNREQFF. The CDR3 DNA reads as TGTGCCAGCAGCTCGAACAGGGAGCAGTTCTTC.

The rearrangement uses TRBV6-6 and TRBJ2-7; 10 bases match TRBD1. V was pared by 6 bases and J by 5 bases, with 10 bases of the junction left unmatched. Germline loops: CDR1 MNHNY, CDR2 SVGAGI (reference sequence). This CDR3 is built from 15 residues. The CDR3 is CASRLNQGTGDEQYF. CDR3 DNA: TGTGCCAGCAGACTAAACCAAGGGACAGGGGACGAGCAGTACTTC.

This clone came up a few times. The J gene is TRBJ2-2, the V gene TRBV7-2; D unresolved. CDR1 SGHTA and CDR2 FQGNSA come from the germline V gene. Trimming pared 4 bases from V and 4 bases from J, leaving 10 bases between. The CDR3 extends over 14 amino acids. CDR3 bases: TGTGCCAGCAGCTCCTACTCCGGCACCGGGGAGCTGTTTTTT. It encodes CASSSYSGTGELFF.

This clone was seen only once. The rearrangement joins TRBV11-3 to TRBJ2-7, with TRBD1 identical over 7 bases. With V trimmed by 4 bases and J by 7 bases, 10 bases remained unmatched. The V gene's germline CDR1 is SGHNT and CDR2 YENEEA. CDR3 length: 14 residues. CDR3 in amino acids: CASSYSGTVREQYF. For the CDR3, the DNA is TGTGCCAGCAGCTATTCCGGGACAGTAAGGGAGCAGTACTTC.

The chain couples TRBV13 to TRBJ1-1; D is perhaps TRBD1 (6 bases). Trimming pared 5 bases from V and 3 bases from J, leaving 13 bases between. The germline V gene encodes CDR1 PRHDT and CDR2 FYEKMQ (reference sequence). The CDR3 covers 14 residues. The CDR3: CASSPRGRDTEAFF. In DNA, the CDR3 is TGTGCCAGCAGCCCAAGGGGGAGGGACACTGAAGCTTTCTTT.

This sequence joins TRBV7-9 and TRBJ2-5; maybe TRBD1 (6 bases). V was clipped by 6 bases and J by 3 bases, with 23 bases between them. The germline V gene encodes CDR1 SEHNR and CDR2 FQNEAQ (reference sequence). This CDR3 has 17 residues. Written as DNA, the CDR3 is TGTGCCAGCAGTCACGACTACACCACAGGGAATGAAGAGACCCAGTACTTC. This gives the protein CASSHDYTTGNEETQYF.

V is TRBV10-3 and J is TRBJ1-4; tentative D call: TRBD1 (5 bases). Germline V gene data show CDR1 as ENHRY and CDR2 as SYGVKD. CDR3 length: 17 amino acids. The ends were cut back, 0 bases at V and 5 bases at J, with 16 bases in the middle. The CDR3 nucleotides are TGTGCCATCAGTGAGTCGCGGGACGGGACTCGGAATGAAAAACTGTTTTTT. Translation gives CAISESRDGTRNEKLFF.

The J gene is TRBJ2-2, the V gene TRBV6-4, with TRBD2 as a possible D gene (8 bases). Germline V gene lookup returns CDR1 MRHNA and CDR2 SNTAGT. The CDR3 is 15 residues long. V was clipped by 7 bases and J by 4 bases, with 16 bases between them. The CDR3 protein is CASKPTGTSTGELFF. The CDR3 DNA reads TGTGCCAGCAAACCGACAGGGACTAGCACCGGGGAGCTGTTTTTT.

A few counts support this clone. The gene calls are TRBV6-5 and TRBJ2-5, with 15 bases lining up with TRBD2. This CDR3 comprises 15 residues. The germline gives CDR1 MNHEY, CDR2 SVGAGI. The V and J ends lost 6 bases and 2 bases, in that order; junction bases with no gene match: 1. CDR3 sequence reads: CASRGLAGGQETQYF. DNA of the CDR3: TGTGCCAGCAGAGGACTAGCGGGGGGGCAAGAGACCCAGTACTTC.

V is TRBV9 and J is TRBJ2-3; TRBD2 matches 9 bases. V was clipped by 3 bases and J by 2 bases; unmatched bases: 4. Germline V lookup: CDR1 SGDLS, CDR2 YYNGEE. The CDR3 contains 15 residues. Here the CDR3 reads CASSGSGGYTDTQYF. The CDR3 DNA reads TGTGCCAGCAGCGGTAGCGGGGGATACACAGATACGCAGTATTTT. The full variable domain, in which reference TRBV9 and TRBJ2-3 provide the parts outside the CDR3, is DSGVTQTPKHLITATGQRVTLRCSPRSGDLSVYWYQQSLDQGLQFLIQYYNGEERAKGNILERFSAQQFPDLHSELNLSSLELGDSALYFCASSGSGGYTDTQYFGPGTRLTVL.

This sequence joins TRBV5-1 and TRBJ2-3, with D possibly TRBD1 on 5 matching bases. This CDR3 contains 15 residues. Trimming shortened V by 0 bases and J by 1 base, and 9 bases separated the two germline ends. Germline loops: CDR1 SGHRS, CDR2 YFSETQ. The CDR3 DNA follows: TGCGCCAGCAGCTTGGAGGGGTCCCGCACAGATACGCAGTATTTT. Residues: CASSLEGSRTDTQYF.

This CDR3 reads CASSRTTGSVGYTF. The CDR3 DNA reads as TGTGCCAGCAGCCGAACTACAGGGTCAGTCGGCTACACCTTC. The V and J genes are TRBV7-9 and TRBJ1-2; possibly TRBD1 for D (6 bases). Germline lookup yields CDR1 SEHNR and CDR2 FQNEAQ (reference sequence). Deletions cut 5 bases from V and 8 bases from J, with 18 bases between. The CDR3 is made up of 14 amino acids.

The J gene is TRBJ1-2, the V gene TRBV29-1; 7 nucleotides align to TRBD1. CDR3 length: 13 residues. Germline CDR1 SQVTM, CDR2 ANQGSEA. V gave up 7 bases and J gave up 8 bases; unmatched junction bases: 13. The CDR3: CSGDRDSGGGYTF. The CDR3 DNA reads TGCAGCGGTGACAGGGACAGCGGGGGAGGCTACACCTTC.

The chain joins TRBV6-6 to TRBJ2-7; 8 bases line up with TRBD1. This CDR3 region has 14 residues. V lost 5 bases, J lost 3 bases, and 6 bases stayed unmatched. The germline gives CDR1 MNHNY, CDR2 SVGAGI (reference sequence). In DNA, the CDR3 is TGTGCCAGCAGTCCTCAGGGGGCCAACTACGAGCAGTACGTC. This encodes CASSPQGANYEQYV.

This clone showed up just once. This chain joins TRBV7-2 and TRBJ2-5; maybe TRBD1 (6 bases). V was shortened by 3 bases and J by 0 bases, with 8 bases between the two germline ends. The CDR3 has 14 amino acids. Germline assignment: CDR1 SGHTA and CDR2 FQGNSA. CDR3 coding DNA: TGTGCCAGCAGCTTGAGGGGGTACCAAGAGACCCAGTACTTC. Its protein product is CASSLRGYQETQYF.

The CDR3 sequence is CASGTWGGNQPQHF. CDR3 DNA: TGTGCTAGTGGTACGTGGGGCGGCAATCAGCCCCAGCATTTT. The V call is TRBV12-5, the J call TRBJ1-5, with a possible D match to TRBD1 (5 bases). CDR1 and CDR2 (germline): LGHNT, FRNRAP. V gave up 5 bases and J gave up 2 bases, with 10 bases separating them. This CDR3 has 14 amino acids.

V usage is TRBV2 and J usage is TRBJ1-1; 9 bases agree with TRBD1. The CDR3 is made up of 13 amino acids. In germline, CDR1 is SNHLY, CDR2 FYNNEI. J was trimmed by 4 bases and V by 6 bases; bases with no gene match: 3. CDR3 amino acids: CASRGTGSTEAFF. The CDR3 nucleotides are TGTGCCAGCAGAGGGACAGGGAGCACTGAAGCTTTCTTT.

The rearrangement joins TRBV29-1 to TRBJ2-1; possibly TRBD1 for D (6 bases). Trimming pared 8 bases from V and 6 bases from J, leaving 14 bases between. This CDR3 is 12 amino acids long. Per germline, CDR1 SQVTM and CDR2 ANQGSEA. CDR3 loop: CSFRTEGNEQFF. The CDR3 nucleotides are TGCAGCTTTAGGACAGAAGGCAATGAGCAGTTCTTC.

This rearrangement joins TRBV14 to TRBJ1-3; 8 bases align to TRBD1. V lost 4 bases and J lost 4; bases outside the gene matches: 6. The CDR3 runs to 15 residues. Germline V lookup: CDR1 SGHDN, CDR2 FVKESK. In DNA, the CDR3 is TGTGCCAGCAGCCGTGGGACAGGCCGGGGAAACACCATATATTTT. This codes for CASSRGTGRGNTIYF.

The CDR3 coding sequence is TGTGCCAGCAGCACAGGGACAGACTCCTACAATGAGCAGTTCTTC. Translation: CASSTGTDSYNEQFF. The chain recombines TRBV11-2 with TRBJ2-1, with 7 positions matching TRBD1. V shed 5 bases and J 0 bases; nucleotides not matched to a gene: 4. Germline V lookup: CDR1 SGHAT, CDR2 FQNNGV. There are 15 residues in the CDR3.

In its sample, this clone was seen once. The chain links TRBV27 to TRBJ1-6; TRBD1 aligns across 10 bases. The V gene end was trimmed by 6 bases and the J gene end by 11 bases; junction bases not matched to a gene: 10. The CDR3 is made up of 15 amino acids. CDR1 MNHEY and CDR2 SMNVEV come from the germline V gene (reference sequence). The DNA of the CDR3 is TGTGCCAGCAGGCTCTTAGGGACAGGGGACCCACCCCTCCACTTT. Translating gives CASRLLGTGDPPLHF.

On this clone itself: One end of the junction is discordant with germline, which a read error may explain. This chain connects TRBV11-2 to TRBJ2-5, with D unresolved. The germline V gene has CDR1 SGHAT and CDR2 FQNNGV. The CDR3 length is 13 residues. The CDR3 DNA reads as TGTGCCGGCAGCTTAGACCAACAAGAGACCCAGTACTTC. Translating it yields CAGSLDQQETQYF.

The rearrangement uses TRBV7-2 and TRBJ2-1; 7 positions agree with TRBD2. V trimming: 4 bases; J trimming: 7 bases; junction bases outside the gene matches: 1. Germline values: CDR1 SGHTA, CDR2 FQGNSA. The CDR3 runs 12 residues. The CDR3 DNA follows: TGTGCCAGCAGCTCGCGGGGGAATGAGCAGTTCTTC. This sequence encodes CASSSRGNEQFF.

The sample holds a few counts of this clone. The chain recombines TRBV10-3 with TRBJ1-4, with 10 bases fitting TRBD1. Unmatched junction bases numbered 10, after V lost 10 bases and J lost 2 bases. The CDR3 length is 16 residues. CDR1 is ENHRY and CDR2 is SYGVKD in the germline V gene. CDR3 bases: TGTGCCACCCGGGAGACAGGGGGCTCGACTAATGAAAAACTGTTTTTT. It translates to CATRETGGSTNEKLFF.

The CDR3: CASSQVGGGNTIYF. CDR3 coding DNA: TGTGCCAGCAGCCAAGTTGGCGGAGGAAACACCATATATTTT. The J gene is TRBJ1-3, the V gene TRBV14; D is unclear. V dropped 1 base and J dropped 4 bases, with 8 bases sitting between them. This CDR3 is 14 amino acids long. The germline V gene encodes CDR1 SGHDN and CDR2 FVKESK. Full variable domain (missing parts from reference TRBV14 and TRBJ1-3): EAGVTQFPSHSVIEKGQTVTLRCDPISGHDNLYWYRRVMGKEIKFLLHFVKESKQDESGMPNNRFLAERTGGTYSTLKVQPAELEDSGVYFCASSQVGGGNTIYFGEGSWLTVV.

This clone was observed a single time. The chain carries TRBV5-6 and TRBJ2-1; the match to TRBD2 covers 9 bases. The CDR3 length is 13 residues. The V segment lost 2 bases and the J segment 9 bases; nucleotides outside the gene matches: 3. Germline V lookup: CDR1 SGHDT, CDR2 YYEEEE. The CDR3 loop reads CASSFARGGEQFF. The DNA of the CDR3 is TGTGCCAGCAGCTTCGCGCGGGGGGGTGAGCAGTTCTTC.

V and J are TRBV5-4 and TRBJ1-2; D gene unclear. The CDR3 is 14 residues long. V lost 1 base and J lost 7, with 14 bases in between. Germline assignment: CDR1 SGHNT and CDR2 YYREEE (reference sequence). CDR3 region: CASSLIRGGGGYTF. As DNA, the CDR3 is TGTGCCAGCAGCTTGATCCGGGGAGGTGGTGGCTACACCTTC. The entire variable domain, with the rest obtained from reference TRBV5-4 and TRBJ1-2, is as follows: ETGVTQSPTHLIKTRGQQVTLRCSSQSGHNTVSWYQQALGQGPQFIFQYYREEENGRGNFPPRFSGLQFPNYSSELNVNALELDDSALYLCASSLIRGGGGYTFGSGTRLTVV.

V usage is TRBV25-1 and J usage is TRBJ1-1; a weak D match, TRBD1 (5 bases). The CDR3 spans 14 residues. Germline CDR1 reads MGHDK; CDR2 reads SYGVNS. V was pared by 6 bases and J by 0 bases, with 11 bases between. In DNA form, the CDR3 reads TGTGCCAGCAGGAGGGCGGGGGTGAACACTGAAGCTTTCTTT. This encodes CASRRAGVNTEAFF. The full variable domain, with the rest looked up from reference TRBV25-1 and TRBJ1-1, is EADIYQTPRYLVIGTGKKITLECSQTMGHDKMYWYQQDPGMELHLIHYSYGVNSTEKGDLSSESTVSRIRTEHFPLTLESARPSHTSQYLCASRRAGVNTEAFFGQGTRLTVV.

Comments on this clone: Other DNA sequences in the sample encode the same CDR3. The chain has TRBV6-5 and TRBJ1-2; possibly TRBD1 for D (6 bases). Trimming shortened V by 6 bases and J by 3 bases, and 17 bases separated the two germline ends. The length of the CDR3 is 15 residues. Germline assignment: CDR1 MNHEY and CDR2 SVGAGI. CDR3 region: CASSPERGGYYGYTF. CDR3 DNA: TGTGCCAGCAGCCCCGAACGCGGGGGCTACTATGGCTACACCTTC.

The count of this clone is one. The chain employs TRBV7-8 and TRBJ2-4; the match to TRBD1 covers 10 bases. The CDR3 is made up of 14 amino acids. The ends lost 3 bases at V and 6 bases at J; junction bases unmatched: 2. Germline CDR1 is SGHVS and CDR2 is FQNEAQ. CDR3 coding DNA: TGTGCCAGCAGCTTCCGGGACAGGGGAAACATTCAGTACTTC. Residues: CASSFRDRGNIQYF.